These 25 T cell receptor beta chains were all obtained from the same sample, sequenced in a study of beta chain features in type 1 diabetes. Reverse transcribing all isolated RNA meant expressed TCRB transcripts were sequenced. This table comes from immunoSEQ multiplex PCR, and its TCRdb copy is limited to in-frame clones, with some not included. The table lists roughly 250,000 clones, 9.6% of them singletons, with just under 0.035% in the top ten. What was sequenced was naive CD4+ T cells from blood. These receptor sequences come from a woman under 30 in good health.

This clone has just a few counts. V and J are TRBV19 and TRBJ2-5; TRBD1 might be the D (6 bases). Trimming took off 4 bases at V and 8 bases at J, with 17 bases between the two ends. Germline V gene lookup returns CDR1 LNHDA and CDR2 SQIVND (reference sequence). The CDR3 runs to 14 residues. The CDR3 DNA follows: TGTGCCAGTAGTACTTTGACAGGTGGAAGCACCCAGTACTTC. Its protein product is CASSTLTGGSTQYF. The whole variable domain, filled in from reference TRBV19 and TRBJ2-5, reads DGGITQSPKYLFRKEGQNVTLSCEQNLNHDAMYWYRQDPGQGLRLIYYSQIVNDFQKGDIAEGYSVSREKKESFPLTVTSAQKNPTAFYLCASSTLTGGSTQYFGPGTRLLVL.

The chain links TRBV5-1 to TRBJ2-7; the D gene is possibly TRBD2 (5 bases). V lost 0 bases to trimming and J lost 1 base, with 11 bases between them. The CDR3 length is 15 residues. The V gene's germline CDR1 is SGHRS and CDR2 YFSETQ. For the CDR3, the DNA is TGCGCCAGCAGCTTGGCCGGGGTTTTGTCCTACGAGCAGTACTTC. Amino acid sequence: CASSLAGVLSYEQYF. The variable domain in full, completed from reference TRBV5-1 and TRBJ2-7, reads KAGVTQTPRYLIKTRGQQVTLSCSPISGHRSVSWYQQTPGQGLQFLFEYFSETQRNKGNFPGRFSGRQFSNSRSEMNVSTLELGDSALYLCASSLAGVLSYEQYFGPGTRLTVT.

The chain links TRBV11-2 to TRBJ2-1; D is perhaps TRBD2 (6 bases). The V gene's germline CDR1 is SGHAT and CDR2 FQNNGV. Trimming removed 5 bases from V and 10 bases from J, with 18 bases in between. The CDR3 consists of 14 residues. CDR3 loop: CASSPRDSILEQFF. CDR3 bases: TGTGCCAGCAGCCCCCGGGACTCGATCTTGGAGCAGTTCTTC.

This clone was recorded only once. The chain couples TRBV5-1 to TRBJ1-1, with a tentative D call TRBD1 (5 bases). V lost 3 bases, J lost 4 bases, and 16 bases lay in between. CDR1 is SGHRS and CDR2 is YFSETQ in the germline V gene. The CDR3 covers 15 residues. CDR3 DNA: TGCGCCAGCAGCTCCGGAATCCTTAGGGGCACTGAAGCTTTCTTT. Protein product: CASSSGILRGTEAFF.

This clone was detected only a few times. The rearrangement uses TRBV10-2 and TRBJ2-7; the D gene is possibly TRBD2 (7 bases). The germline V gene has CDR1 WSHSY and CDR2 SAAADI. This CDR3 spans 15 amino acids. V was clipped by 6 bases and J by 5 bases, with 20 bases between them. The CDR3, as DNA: TGCGCCAGCAGCCATAAGGGGGGGCCGGTCAACGAGCAGTACTTC. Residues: CASSHKGGPVNEQYF.

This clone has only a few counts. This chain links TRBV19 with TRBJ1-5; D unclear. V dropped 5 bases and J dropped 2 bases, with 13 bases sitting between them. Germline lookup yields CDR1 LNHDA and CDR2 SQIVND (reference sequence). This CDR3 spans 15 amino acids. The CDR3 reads CASSALLWGNQPQHF. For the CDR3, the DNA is TGTGCCAGTAGTGCCTTACTATGGGGCAATCAGCCCCAGCATTTT.

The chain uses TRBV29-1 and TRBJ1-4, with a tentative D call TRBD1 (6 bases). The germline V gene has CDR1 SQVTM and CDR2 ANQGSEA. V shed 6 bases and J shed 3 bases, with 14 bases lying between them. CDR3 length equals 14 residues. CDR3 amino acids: CSVRPQGSNEKLFF. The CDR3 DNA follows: TGCAGCGTGAGACCACAGGGTTCTAATGAAAAACTGTTTTTT.

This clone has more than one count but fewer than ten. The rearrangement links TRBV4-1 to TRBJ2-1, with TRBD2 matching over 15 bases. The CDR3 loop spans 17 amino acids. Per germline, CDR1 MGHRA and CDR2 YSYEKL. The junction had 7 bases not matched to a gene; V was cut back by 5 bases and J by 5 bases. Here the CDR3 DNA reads TGCGCCAGCAGCAGGACTAGCGGGAGGGCAGACCACAATGAGCAGTTCTTC. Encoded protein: CASSRTSGRADHNEQFF.

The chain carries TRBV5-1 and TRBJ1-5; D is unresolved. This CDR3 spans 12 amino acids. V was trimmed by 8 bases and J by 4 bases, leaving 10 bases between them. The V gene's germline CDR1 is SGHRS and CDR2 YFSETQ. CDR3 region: CASQTGNQPQHF. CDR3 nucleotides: TGCGCCAGTCAAACGGGGAATCAGCCCCAGCATTTT.

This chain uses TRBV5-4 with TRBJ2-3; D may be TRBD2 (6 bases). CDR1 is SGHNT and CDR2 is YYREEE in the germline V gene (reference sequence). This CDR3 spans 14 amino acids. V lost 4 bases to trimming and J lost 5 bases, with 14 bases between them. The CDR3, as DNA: TGTGCCAGCAGCCCGGACATGGGGGGAGATACGCAGTATTTT. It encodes CASSPDMGGDTQYF.

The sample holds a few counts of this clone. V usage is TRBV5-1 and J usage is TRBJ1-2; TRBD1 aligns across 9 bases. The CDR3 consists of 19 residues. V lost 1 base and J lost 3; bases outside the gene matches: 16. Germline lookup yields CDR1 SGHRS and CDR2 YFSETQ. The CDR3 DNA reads TGCGCCAGCAGCTTGTTCGGGACAGGGATCCAGGACTCAGACTATGGCTACACCTTC. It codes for CASSLFGTGIQDSDYGYTF.

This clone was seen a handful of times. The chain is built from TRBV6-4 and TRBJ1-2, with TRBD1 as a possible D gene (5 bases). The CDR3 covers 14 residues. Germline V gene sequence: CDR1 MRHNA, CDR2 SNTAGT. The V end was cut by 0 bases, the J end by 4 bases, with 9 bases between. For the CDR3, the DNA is TGTGCCAGCAGTGACTCAAGGGGAGGCTATGGCTACACCTTC. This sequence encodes CASSDSRGGYGYTF.

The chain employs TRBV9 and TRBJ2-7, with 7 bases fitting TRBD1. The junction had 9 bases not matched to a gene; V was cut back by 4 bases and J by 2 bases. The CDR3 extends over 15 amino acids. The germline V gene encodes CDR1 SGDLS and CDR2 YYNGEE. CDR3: CASSRLDRAPYEQYF. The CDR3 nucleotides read TGTGCCAGCAGCCGCCTCGACAGGGCCCCCTACGAGCAGTACTTC.

For the CDR3, the DNA is TGTGCCAGCTCAGCCGGGACAGGGGCTTCCTACGAGCAGTACTTC. This translates into CASSAGTGASYEQYF. This chain uses TRBV18 with TRBJ2-7; 10 positions agree with TRBD1. CDR3 size: 15 residues. Germline V CDR1 and CDR2: KGHSH, LQKENI. J lost 1 base, V lost 5 bases, and 5 bases had no gene match.

The CDR3 DNA follows: TGTGCCAGCAGTGGCCGACAGATTCTAGCCAAAAACATTCAGTACTTC. It specifies CASSGRQILAKNIQYF. The genes are TRBV2 and TRBJ2-4; maybe TRBD1 (5 bases). The V gene lost 4 bases and the J gene lost 0 bases, with 13 bases spanning the gap. The CDR3 runs to 16 residues. In germline, CDR1 is SNHLY, CDR2 FYNNEI.

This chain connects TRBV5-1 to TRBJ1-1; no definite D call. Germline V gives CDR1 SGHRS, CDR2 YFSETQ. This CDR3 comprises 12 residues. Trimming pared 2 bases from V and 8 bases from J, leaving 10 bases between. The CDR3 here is CASSFRGSEAFF. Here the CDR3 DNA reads TGCGCCAGCAGCTTTCGAGGTTCCGAAGCTTTCTTT.

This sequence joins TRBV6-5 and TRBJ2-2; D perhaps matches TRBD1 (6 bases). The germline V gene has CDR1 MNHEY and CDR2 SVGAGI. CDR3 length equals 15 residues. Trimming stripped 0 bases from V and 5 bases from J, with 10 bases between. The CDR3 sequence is CASSYSYRATGELFF. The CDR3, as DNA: TGTGCCAGCAGTTACTCTTACAGGGCGACCGGGGAGCTGTTTTTT.

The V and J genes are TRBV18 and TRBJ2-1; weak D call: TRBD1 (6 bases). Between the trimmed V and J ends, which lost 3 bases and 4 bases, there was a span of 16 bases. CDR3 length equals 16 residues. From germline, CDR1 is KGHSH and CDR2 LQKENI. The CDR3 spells CASSPRLPGEYNEQFF. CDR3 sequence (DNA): TGTGCCAGCTCACCCCGGCTGCCAGGGGAATACAATGAGCAGTTCTTC.

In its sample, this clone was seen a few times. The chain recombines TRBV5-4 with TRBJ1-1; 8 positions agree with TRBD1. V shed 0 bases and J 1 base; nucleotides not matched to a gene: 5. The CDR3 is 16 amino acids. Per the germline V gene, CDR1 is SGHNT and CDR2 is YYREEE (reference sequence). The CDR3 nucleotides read TGTGCCAGCAGCTTGGTACCGGGACAGGAGAACACTGAAGCTTTCTTT. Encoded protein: CASSLVPGQENTEAFF.

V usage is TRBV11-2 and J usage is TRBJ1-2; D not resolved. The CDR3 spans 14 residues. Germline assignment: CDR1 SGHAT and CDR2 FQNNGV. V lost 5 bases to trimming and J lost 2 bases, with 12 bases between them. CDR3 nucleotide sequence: TGTGCCAGCAGCCCAACAACAGCCAACTATGGCTACACCTTC. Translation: CASSPTTANYGYTF.

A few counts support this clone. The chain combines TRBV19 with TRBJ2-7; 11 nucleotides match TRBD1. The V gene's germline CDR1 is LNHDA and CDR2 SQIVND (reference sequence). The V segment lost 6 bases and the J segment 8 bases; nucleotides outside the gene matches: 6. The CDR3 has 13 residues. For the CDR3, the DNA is TGTGCCAGTAGAAATAGGGACAGGGGGAAGCAGTACTTC. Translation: CASRNRDRGKQYF. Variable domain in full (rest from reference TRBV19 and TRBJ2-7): DGGITQSPKYLFRKEGQNVTLSCEQNLNHDAMYWYRQDPGQGLRLIYYSQIVNDFQKGDIAEGYSVSREKKESFPLTVTSAQKNPTAFYLCASRNRDRGKQYFGPGTRLTVT.

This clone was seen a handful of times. The chain's CDR3 is CASGFDRDYNEQFF. Here the CDR3 DNA reads TGTGCTAGTGGTTTTGACAGGGATTACAATGAGCAGTTCTTC. This chain joins TRBV12-5 and TRBJ2-1; 7 bases line up with TRBD1. The CDR3 contains 14 residues. V was clipped by 3 bases and J by 4 bases; unmatched bases: 3. Germline V CDR1 and CDR2: LGHNT, FRNRAP.

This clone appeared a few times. This CDR3 reads CASSVDRANEKLFF. The CDR3 nucleotides are TGTGCCAGCAGTGTGGACAGGGCGAATGAAAAACTGTTTTTT. This chain joins TRBV28 and TRBJ1-4; 8 nucleotides align to TRBD1. J was trimmed by 5 bases and V by 5 bases; bases with no gene match: 4. Germline assignment: CDR1 MDHEN and CDR2 SYDVKM. This CDR3 is 14 amino acids long.

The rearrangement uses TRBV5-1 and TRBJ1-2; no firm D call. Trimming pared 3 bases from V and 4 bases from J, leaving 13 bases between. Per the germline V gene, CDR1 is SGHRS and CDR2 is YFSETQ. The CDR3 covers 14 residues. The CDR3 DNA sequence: TGCGCCAGCAGCTCGGCCCCGGACTTCTATGGCTACACCTTC. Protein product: CASSSAPDFYGYTF.

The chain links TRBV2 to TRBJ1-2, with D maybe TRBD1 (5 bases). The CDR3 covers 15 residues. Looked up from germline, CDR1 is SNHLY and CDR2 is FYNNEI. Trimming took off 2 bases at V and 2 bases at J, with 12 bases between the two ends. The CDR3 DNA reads TGTGCCAGCAGTGAAAATGGTAGGGGCAACTATGGCTACACCTTC. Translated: CASSENGRGNYGYTF.